These 32 T cell receptor beta chains originate from one sample sequenced in a study of T-cell memory formation after mild COVID-19. TCRdb reprocessed the 5' RACE reads via MiXCR and lists one record per CDR3 protein. The repertoire holds under 300,000 distinct CDR3 sequences, with approximately 9% as singletons. The sample was PBMCs or a T cell subset sorted from them (not recorded which). Source of these receptors: a man between 18 and 35 years old who had mild COVID-19 (a few samples of this study predate the infection). Cell type and time point are not known.

This clonotype turned up a few times. DNA for the CDR3: TGCGCCAGCAGCTGGGGGGCTGAGAACACTGAAGCTTTCTTT. This sequence encodes CASSWGAENTEAFF. The chain has TRBV10-2 and TRBJ1-1, with D maybe TRBD1 (6 bases). This CDR3 comprises 14 residues. Per germline, CDR1 WSHSY and CDR2 SAAADI. V lost 6 bases and J 1 base, leaving 12 bases between the germline ends.

This clonotype has more than one count but fewer than ten. The chain is built from TRBV14 and TRBJ1-4, with D possibly being TRBD1 (5 bases). V was shortened by 4 bases and J by 7 bases, with 19 bases between the two germline ends. CDR1 is SGHDN, CDR2 FVKESK, per germline. CDR3 length: 16 amino acids. The CDR3 loop is CASSLNPGDLGEKLFF. The CDR3 region has the DNA TGTGCCAGCAGCCTAAACCCGGGGGACCTCGGTGAAAAACTGTTTTTT.

This clonotype was recorded once. V is TRBV7-3 and J is TRBJ2-3, with a possible D match to TRBD1 (6 bases). CDR3 length: 14 residues. V was pared by 4 bases and J by 2 bases, with 10 bases between. Germline V gene sequence: CDR1 SGHTA, CDR2 FQGTGA. CDR3 in amino acids: CASSSDSFTDTQYF. CDR3 coding DNA: TGTGCCAGCAGCTCGGACAGCTTCACAGATACGCAGTATTTT.

The chain couples TRBV6-2 or TRBV6-3 to TRBJ2-1, with 9 nucleotides matching TRBD2. Germline V gives CDR1 MNHEY, CDR2 SVGEGT. The CDR3 length is 15 residues. V was pared by 5 bases and J by 5 bases, with 7 bases of the junction left unmatched. This CDR3 reads CASSRPSGGNNEQFF. The DNA of the CDR3 is TGTGCCAGCAGTCGTCCCAGCGGGGGGAACAATGAGCAGTTCTTC.

This clonotype was counted a few times. The chain employs TRBV6-2 or TRBV6-3 and TRBJ1-5; D is ambiguous. With 6 bases removed from V and 6 bases from J, the gap between germline ends came to 12 bases. The CDR3 sequence is 13 residues long. Germline CDR1 MNHEY, CDR2 SVGEGT. The DNA for the CDR3 is TGTGCCAGCAGAGAATACGTTGGTCAGCCCCAGCATTTT. It encodes CASREYVGQPQHF.

The CDR3 DNA reads TGTGCCAGCAGCTCCCAGAGTGGGTATGCAGATACGCAGTATTTT. Its protein product is CASSSQSGYADTQYF. The rearrangement joins TRBV9 to TRBJ2-3; no reliable D call. The CDR3 totals 15 residues. The V and J ends lost 4 bases and 4 bases respectively, with 16 bases between them. Germline V gene lookup returns CDR1 SGDLS and CDR2 YYNGEE.

Notes on this clonotype: The junction shows a germline mismatch at one end, possibly a read error. The J gene is TRBJ2-3, the V gene TRBV7-8, with 10 bases matching TRBD2. The germline V gene encodes CDR1 SGHVS and CDR2 FQNEAQ. CDR3 size: 17 residues. CDR3 coding DNA: TGTGCCAGCAGTTTAGCGGGGGGCCGTACCTTCACAGATACGCAGTATTTT. Translation gives CASSLAGGRTFTDTQYF.

The V gene is TRBV20-1, the J gene TRBJ2-5; D not resolved. Germline V lookup: CDR1 DFQATT, CDR2 SNEGSKA (reference sequence). This CDR3 region has 10 residues. The germline V and J ends were trimmed by 5 bases and 1 base, with 2 bases remaining between them. The CDR3: CSARQETQYF. The CDR3 DNA reads TGCAGTGCTCGCCAAGAGACCCAGTACTTC.

This clonotype was counted only a few times. The J gene is TRBJ1-5, the V gene TRBV6-2 or TRBV6-3; D unresolved. CDR1 and CDR2 from the germline V gene are MNHEY and SVGEGT. This CDR3 is 14 amino acids long. Trimming stripped 7 bases from V and 6 bases from J, with 16 bases between. The CDR3 DNA reads TGTGCCAGCACCGGACTCTCACGAGGTCAGCCCCAGCATTTT. Protein sequence: CASTGLSRGQPQHF.

Ten or more counts support this clonotype. J is TRBJ2-1 and V is TRBV11-2, with 7 bases aligning to TRBD2. The germline gives CDR1 SGHAT, CDR2 FQNNGV. V was clipped by 5 bases and J by 8 bases; unmatched bases: 18. The CDR3 consists of 17 residues. CDR3 in DNA: TGTGCCAGCAGCCTCGGGGAGGGGAACCTGCTCTCGGATGAGCAGTTCTTC. Translation gives CASSLGEGNLLSDEQFF.

This clonotype was found many times. The rearrangement joins TRBV7-8 to TRBJ1-6, with D perhaps matching TRBD1 (5 bases). The V gene's germline CDR1 is SGHVS and CDR2 FQNEAQ. This CDR3 contains 21 residues. Trimming stripped 1 base from V and 2 bases from J, with 24 bases between. The CDR3 DNA is TGTGCCAGCAGCTTAGGGTCGGGGGTTTGGATCGGGGGAACCTATAATTCACCCCTCCACTTT. Its protein product is CASSLGSGVWIGGTYNSPLHF. The full variable domain, its missing parts supplied by reference TRBV7-8 and TRBJ1-6, is GAGVSQSPRYKVAKRGQDVALRCDPISGHVSLFWYQQALGQGPEFLTYFQNEAQLDKSGLPSDRFFAERPEGSVSTLKIQRTQQEDSAVYLCASSLGSGVWIGGTYNSPLHFGNGTRLTVT.

The V and J genes are TRBV20-1 and TRBJ1-1; no reliable D call. The length of the CDR3 is 13 residues. V was pared by 5 bases and J by 6 bases, with 16 bases between. Germline CDR1 reads DFQATT; CDR2 reads SNEGSKA (reference sequence). The chain's CDR3 is CSAPPAGYAEAFF. CDR3 DNA: TGCAGTGCTCCACCTGCGGGGTACGCTGAAGCTTTCTTT.

The V gene is TRBV7-9, the J gene TRBJ2-3; D remains ambiguous. Germline CDR1 and CDR2: SEHNR and FQNEAQ (reference sequence). The germline V and J ends were trimmed by 8 bases and 12 bases, with 12 bases remaining between them. The CDR3 sequence is 10 residues long. Written as DNA, the CDR3 is TGTGCCAGCGGAGCTAGATCACAGTATTTT. This gives the protein CASGARSQYF. Variable domain in full (rest from reference TRBV7-9 and TRBJ2-3): DTGVSQNPRHKITKRGQNVTFRCDPISEHNRLYWYRQTLGQGPEFLTYFQNEAQLEKSRLLSDRFSAERPKGSFSTLEIQRTEQGDSAMYLCASGARSQYFGPGTRLTVL.

There are a few counts of this clonotype. The chain uses TRBV27 and TRBJ2-7; the D gene is possibly TRBD1 (5 bases). Trimming stripped 5 bases from V and 0 bases from J, with 8 bases between. Germline assignment: CDR1 MNHEY and CDR2 SMNVEV (reference sequence). The CDR3 runs to 13 residues. The CDR3 spells CASSAGYSYEQYF. Here the CDR3 DNA reads TGTGCCAGCAGTGCAGGGTACTCCTACGAGCAGTACTTC.

This clonotype came up a few times. The J gene is TRBJ2-5, the V gene TRBV5-1; no clear D gene. The length of the CDR3 is 13 residues. The V gene lost 1 base and the J gene lost 4 bases, with 8 bases spanning the gap. Germline V lookup: CDR1 SGHRS, CDR2 YFSETQ. CDR3 sequence reads: CASSLQDRETQYF. As DNA, the CDR3 is TGCGCCAGCAGCTTGCAGGATAGAGAGACCCAGTACTTC.

The rearrangement uses TRBV5-1 and TRBJ2-3; the match to TRBD2 covers 9 bases. CDR3 size: 15 residues. Germline values: CDR1 SGHRS, CDR2 YFSETQ. J lost 2 bases, V lost 3 bases, and 4 bases had no gene match. Written as DNA, the CDR3 is TGCGCCAGCAGCTCTTTAGCGGGGGACACAGATACGCAGTATTTT. Translation gives CASSSLAGDTDTQYF.

The chain carries TRBV14 and TRBJ2-1; tentatively, D is TRBD1 (5 bases). The CDR3 covers 15 residues. Trimming took off 2 bases at V and 4 bases at J, with 12 bases between the two ends. Per germline, CDR1 SGHDN and CDR2 FVKESK. The CDR3 nucleotides read TGTGCCAGCAGCCAACAGGGTTTTGGATACAATGAGCAGTTCTTC. Its protein product is CASSQQGFGYNEQFF.

The table lists this clonotype with a few counts. DNA of the CDR3: TGCGCCAACCTAGTTTCCGGGGTCGTGAACACTGAAGCTTTCTTT. The encoded protein is CANLVSGVVNTEAFF. V gene TRBV23-1 combines with J gene TRBJ1-1; unclear D gene. TRBV23-1 is given ORF status, its function remaining uncertain. CDR3 length: 15 residues. Trimming removed 10 bases at V and 0 bases at J, with 18 bases between.

In this sample, this clonotype turned up many times. The chain uses TRBV5-5 and TRBJ2-1; D is tentatively TRBD1 or TRBD2 (5 bases each). Germline V CDR1 and CDR2: SGHKS, YYEKEE (reference sequence). The CDR3 runs to 14 residues. Trimming cost V 3 bases and J 0 bases, with 7 bases left between them. The CDR3 region is CASSSGTSYNEQFF. In DNA, the CDR3 is TGTGCCAGCAGCTCAGGGACCTCCTACAATGAGCAGTTCTTC.

This chain links TRBV5-5 with TRBJ1-5; possibly TRBD1 for D (6 bases). The CDR3 spans 16 residues. Germline V gene data show CDR1 as SGHKS and CDR2 as YYEKEE (reference sequence). Trimming shortened V by 0 bases and J by 6 bases, and 16 bases separated the two germline ends. The CDR3 sequence is CASSLVGTGYRQPQHF. The CDR3 DNA sequence: TGTGCCAGCAGCTTGGTCGGTACAGGGTACCGTCAGCCCCAGCATTTT.

J is TRBJ2-3 and V is TRBV7-2, with 7 bases fitting TRBD1. The CDR3 contains 15 residues. Germline V gene sequence: CDR1 SGHTA, CDR2 FQGNSA. With V trimmed by 4 bases and J by 2 bases, 6 bases remained unmatched. The CDR3 loop is CASSYRGSPTDTQYF. The DNA for the CDR3 is TGTGCCAGCAGCTACAGGGGTTCCCCCACAGATACGCAGTATTTT.

This clonotype was recorded many times. The chain recombines TRBV7-2 with TRBJ2-1; 8 positions match TRBD1. Germline CDR1 SGHTA, CDR2 FQGNSA. J gave up 7 bases and V 5 bases, and 7 bases lay outside the gene matches. The CDR3 totals 14 residues. The CDR3, as DNA: TGTGCCAGCAGCCCGCGGACAGGGCTGAATGAGCAGTTCTTC. The encoded protein is CASSPRTGLNEQFF.

The chain couples TRBV5-1 to TRBJ1-1; D is possibly TRBD1 (5 bases). Trimming cost V 0 bases and J 3 bases, with 15 bases left between them. The CDR3 length is 16 residues. CDR1 SGHRS and CDR2 YFSETQ come from the germline V gene. This chain's CDR3 is CASSLGPQGGYTEAFF. DNA for the CDR3: TGCGCCAGCAGCTTGGGCCCTCAGGGAGGATACACTGAAGCTTTCTTT. The full variable domain, rest sourced from reference TRBV5-1 and TRBJ1-1, is KAGVTQTPRYLIKTRGQQVTLSCSPISGHRSVSWYQQTPGQGLQFLFEYFSETQRNKGNFPGRFSGRQFSNSRSEMNVSTLELGDSALYLCASSLGPQGGYTEAFFGQGTRLTVV.

This clonotype was detected only a few times. The chain uses TRBV2 and TRBJ2-1, with D possibly matching TRBD2 (5 bases). The germline V gene has CDR1 SNHLY and CDR2 FYNNEI. Trimming took 3 bases from V and 0 from J, leaving 12 bases between them. CDR3 size: 16 residues. CDR3 coding DNA: TGTGCCAGCAGTGATGTGGACTGGAGCTCCTACAATGAGCAGTTCTTC. Protein product: CASSDVDWSSYNEQFF.

In its sample, this clonotype was seen a few times. This rearrangement joins TRBV5-6 to TRBJ2-5; no definite D call. The V and J ends lost 2 bases and 5 bases respectively, with 13 bases between them. Germline CDR1 is SGHDT and CDR2 is YYEEEE. The CDR3 runs 14 residues. The CDR3 region has the DNA TGTGCCAGCAGCTTTCCAGGAGTCAGGGAGACCCAGTACTTC. It translates to CASSFPGVRETQYF. Together with reference TRBV5-6 and TRBJ2-5, the CDR3 gives the full variable domain: DAGVTQSPTHLIKTRGQQVTLRCSPKSGHDTVSWYQQALGQGPQFIFQYYEEEERQRGNFPDRFSGHQFPNYSSELNVNALLLGDSALYLCASSFPGVRETQYFGPGTRLLVL.

This chain uses TRBV3-1 with TRBJ2-1; 8 bases are shared with TRBD2. Germline V gene sequence: CDR1 LGHDT, CDR2 YNNKEL (reference sequence). The CDR3 length is 16 residues. V was clipped by 0 bases and J by 3 bases; unmatched bases: 4. The CDR3 loop reads CASSQDPAGDYNEQFF. The CDR3 DNA reads TGTGCCAGCAGCCAAGATCCAGCGGGGGACTACAATGAGCAGTTCTTC.

This clonotype has just a few counts. The genes are TRBV6-2 or TRBV6-3 and TRBJ2-3; D might be TRBD1 (5 bases). V dropped 0 bases and J dropped 1 base, with 14 bases sitting between them. CDR1 and CDR2 (germline): MNHEY, SVGEGT. The CDR3 is 17 residues long. CDR3 nucleotides: TGTGCCAGCAGTTACTCTGTCCAGGGCAGGGGCACAGATACGCAGTATTTT. Translated: CASSYSVQGRGTDTQYF.

This clonotype came up a few times. The CDR3 loop is CASSSTGFSGANVLTF. CDR3 nucleotides: TGTGCCAGCAGCTCGACAGGATTTTCTGGGGCCAACGTCCTGACTTTC. The rearrangement uses TRBV7-2 and TRBJ2-6; possible D gene TRBD1, 6 bases. The V end was cut by 4 bases, the J end by 1 base, with 11 bases between. The germline gives CDR1 SGHTA, CDR2 FQGNSA. CDR3 length: 16 residues.

This chain links TRBV10-3 with TRBJ2-3, with D perhaps matching TRBD1 (5 bases). V lost 7 bases and J 2 bases, leaving 10 bases between the germline ends. The CDR3 is made up of 13 amino acids. Germline assignment: CDR1 ENHRY and CDR2 SYGVKD. This CDR3 reads CAITGRVTDTQYF. As DNA, the CDR3 is TGTGCCATCACCGGCAGGGTCACAGATACGCAGTATTTT.

The rearrangement uses TRBV4-3 and TRBJ1-2; 8 bases are shared with TRBD1. The germline V gene has CDR1 LGHNA and CDR2 YSLEER. This CDR3 has 15 residues. V was pared by 5 bases and J by 5 bases, with 10 bases of the junction left unmatched. The DNA for the CDR3 is TGCGCCAGCAGCAAAACCGGGACAGGAAGGTATGGCTACACCTTC. Residues: CASSKTGTGRYGYTF.

This clonotype was recorded at least ten times. The J gene is TRBJ2-5, the V gene TRBV12-3 or TRBV12-4; 10 bases fit TRBD2. The trim removed 8 bases at V and 1 base at J, leaving 7 bases unmatched. CDR3 length equals 15 residues. The CDR3 loop is CASGRLAGAQETQYF. DNA of the CDR3: TGTGCCAGCGGGCGGCTAGCGGGGGCCCAAGAGACCCAGTACTTC.

As to this clonotype: The final CDR3 position lacks the conserved phenylalanine or tryptophan, pointing to a likely read error. The chain combines TRBV5-5 with TRBJ2-2, with 7 bases identical to TRBD1. CDR3 length: 15 amino acids. The germline V gene encodes CDR1 SGHKS and CDR2 YYEKEE (reference sequence). Trimming took 7 bases from V and 0 from J; bases not matched to a gene: 6. The CDR3, as DNA: TGTGCCAGCGGACAGGTACACTCGAACACCGGGGAGCTGTTTCTT. Its translation: CASGQVHSNTGELFL.